This T cell receptor beta chain was recorded in a study of cytomegalovirus exposure and HLA in healthy donors (dated by TCRdb to the late 2010s). For the study in its entirety: According to a later analysis, the roughly 120 validation repertoires were produced on the same platform as the roughly 720 repertoires of the first cohort. The study aimed to test whether signatures of past pathogen exposure could be identified by cataloging public T cell receptors. To predict cytomegalovirus infection status, the study brought together high-throughput TCR immunosequencing, statistical association of individual TCRs with disease status, and machine learning. In addition to the first cohort of 650 to 750 subjects, a separate validation cohort of 130 or so different subjects was used.

The library was built by means of the immunoSEQ multiplex PCR assay. The paper's data handling went like this. A statistical classification framework was built for diagnosing cytomegalovirus status from the catalog of TCR beta chain sequences. What TCRdb holds here is the immuneACCESS table cut down to in-frame rearrangements. Part of the clones is not present; checked against another copy, under half of the missing clones reflect an unresolved V gene, and the others are unexplained. V and J calls and clone size are copied from that table; D and trimming were computed from the DNA. The sample data list more than 95,000 clones, and roughly 89% of these were observed just once. Jointly, the top ten make up around 1.1% of the sample. The donors belonged to the validation cohort of 90 to 150 subjects, which was separate from the approximately 700-subject first cohort. This clone has a handful of counts. The clone's antigen remains unknown. The record has no base qualities; no much larger clone is one base away.

Findings and caveats that apply to the study as a whole: A total of 150 or so TCR beta chains were listed by the study as associated with cytomegalovirus. It was suggested by the authors that the approach could potentially be generalized to other disease states and immunological phenotypes. A later analysis found that TCRs clustered in the first cohort also tended to co-occur in the 95 to 150 validation repertoires, with 90% to 95% of cluster scores above 0. All 120 or so repertoires were used to score co-occurrence in the validation cohort in a later analysis, because that analysis had no HLA typing for the cohort. Three of the identified cytomegalovirus-associated TCR beta chains were confirmed in vitro to be specific for cytomegalovirus antigens. Most TCR sequences were observed very rarely across donors, whereas some public TCRs were present in many individuals. The classifier was reported to diagnose cytomegalovirus status with high specificity and sensitivity in both the original and validation cohorts.

Spanning cysteine to phenylalanine, the CDR3 consists of 16 amino acids. The kept DNA is CDR3 alone, 48 bases in frame from the first base. V and J are trimmed by 5 bases and 5 bases, and the gene matches miss 12 bases of the junction. Per the germline V gene (reference sequence), SEHNR is the CDR1 and FQNEAQ is the CDR2. The material sequenced was PBMCs. The receptor's source is a woman between 18 and 29 years old in good health and CMV-seronegative. Recombination linked TRBV7-9 to TRBJ2-1; 7 bases in between match TRBD2. The CDR3 amino acid sequence is: CASSRSPSGLNNEQFF. The base sequence is TGTGCCAGCAGCCGATCCCCTAGCGGACTGAACAATGAGCAGTTCTTC.